The clone carrying this T cell receptor (beta chain) is medium-sized (0.01 to 0.1%). Its antigen remains unknown. These data originate in a study of long-term antiretroviral therapy in people with HIV. General observations from the study: An increase in diversity followed ART, yet levels stayed below transplant donor controls.

V lost 0 bases to trimming and J lost 2 bases; unmatched junction nucleotides: 1. Germline CDR1 reads SGDLS; CDR2 reads YYNGEE. The CDR3 totals 14 residues. Sequencing used immunoSEQ v3.0 at survey level. Sequencing was performed with immunoSEQ multiplex PCR; in TCRdb, only in-frame clones are kept and a portion is missing. The sample has around 17,000 clones; around four fifths are singletons. The sequenced sample was unsorted PBMCs, obtained 0.1 years after starting antiretroviral therapy. The sequence was obtained from a man younger than 30 with HIV. This rearrangement joins TRBV9 to TRBJ2-7, with 8 bases fitting TRBD2. CDR3 loop: CASSVGAGAYEQYF. CDR3 sequence (DNA): TGTGCCAGCAGCGTAGGAGCGGGGGCCTACGAGCAGTACTTC.